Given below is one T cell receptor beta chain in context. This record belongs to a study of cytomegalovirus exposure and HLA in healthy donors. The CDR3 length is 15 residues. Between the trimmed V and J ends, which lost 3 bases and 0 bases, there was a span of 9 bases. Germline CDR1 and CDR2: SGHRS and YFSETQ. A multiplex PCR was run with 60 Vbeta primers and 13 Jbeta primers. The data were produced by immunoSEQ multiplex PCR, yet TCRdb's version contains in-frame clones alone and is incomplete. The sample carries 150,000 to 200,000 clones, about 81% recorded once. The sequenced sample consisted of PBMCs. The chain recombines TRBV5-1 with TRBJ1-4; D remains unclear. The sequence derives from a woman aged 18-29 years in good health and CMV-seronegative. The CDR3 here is CASSWSGSTNEKLFF. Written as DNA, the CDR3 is TGCGCCAGCAGCTGGTCAGGATCAACTAATGAAAAACTGTTTTTT.